Below are 23 T cell receptor beta chains sequenced from a single sample in a study of cytomegalovirus exposure and HLA in healthy donors. Primers included in the PCR were 60 Vbeta and 13 Jbeta primers. Sequencing used immunoSEQ multiplex PCR; TCRdb keeps in-frame clones, though not all of them. This table holds approximately 170,000 clones, around 67% found once. Sequencing was done on a sample of PBMCs. The receptors derive from a woman younger than 45 in good health and CMV-seropositive.

The chain links TRBV28 to TRBJ1-5, with D possibly matching TRBD1 (5 bases). Germline V gene sequence: CDR1 MDHEN, CDR2 SYDVKM. The germline V and J ends were trimmed by 6 bases and 0 bases, with 9 bases remaining between them. The CDR3 length is 14 residues. The CDR3 region has the DNA TGTGCCAGCAGCCCAGACAGTAGCAATCAGCCCCAGCATTTT. Protein: CASSPDSSNQPQHF.

The chain carries TRBV25-1 and TRBJ2-7; 14 bases agree with TRBD2. This CDR3 spans 18 amino acids. The V gene end was trimmed by 6 bases and the J gene end by 1 base; junction bases not matched to a gene: 11. Per germline, CDR1 MGHDK and CDR2 SYGVNS. CDR3 amino acids: CASSAGTSGRKWSYEQYF. CDR3 DNA sequence: TGTGCCAGCAGCGCCGGGACTAGCGGGAGAAAATGGTCCTACGAGCAGTACTTC.

The chain couples TRBV6-1 to TRBJ2-3; 9 nucleotides align to TRBD2. V lost 8 bases and J lost 2; bases outside the gene matches: 2. There are 13 residues in the CDR3. CDR1 and CDR2 from the germline V gene are MNHNS and SASEGT. For the CDR3, the DNA is TGTGCCAGCTGGGGACTAGCCACAGATACGCAGTATTTT. It codes for CASWGLATDTQYF.

V and J are TRBV6-6 and TRBJ2-7, with 9 bases matching TRBD1. Trimming removed 5 bases from V and 0 bases from J; junction bases left unmatched: 8. This CDR3 region has 16 residues. Germline loops: CDR1 MNHNY, CDR2 SVGAGI (reference sequence). The CDR3 nucleotides are TGTGCCAGCAGTGCGTTGACAGGGGGGAGCTCCTACGAGCAGTACTTC. Translating it yields CASSALTGGSSYEQYF.

The sample holds a few counts of this clone. The chain recombines TRBV15 with TRBJ2-2, with 12 nucleotides matching TRBD2. Germline loops: CDR1 LNHNV, CDR2 YYDKDF (reference sequence). The length of the CDR3 is 18 residues. V shed 2 bases, J shed 8 bases, and the junction held 12 bases outside the gene matches. DNA for the CDR3: TGTGCCACCAGCAGATCTCCGGGACTAGCGGGCTCGGGGGGGGAGCTGTTTTTT. This gives the protein CATSRSPGLAGSGGELFF.

This clone appeared a single time. The genes are TRBV28 and TRBJ1-2; 10 bases are shared with TRBD1. The germline V gene encodes CDR1 MDHEN and CDR2 SYDVKM. Losses at the gene ends were 5 bases for V and 6 bases for J; bases not matched to a gene: 9. The CDR3 sequence is 15 residues long. As DNA, the CDR3 is TGTGCCAGCAGTCCCGGGACAGGGGACGAGAATGGCTACACCTTC. Amino acids: CASSPGTGDENGYTF.

J is TRBJ2-4 and V is TRBV5-1; D remains ambiguous. This CDR3 has 15 amino acids. The germline V gene has CDR1 SGHRS and CDR2 YFSETQ. With 0 bases removed from V and 6 bases from J, the gap between germline ends came to 13 bases. As DNA, the CDR3 is TGCGCCAGCAGCTTGGCCGATCCTCGCGGAAACATTCAGTACTTC. Translation: CASSLADPRGNIQYF.

The CDR3 DNA reads as TGTGCCAGCAGCCAGACTAGCGGCCTCACCTACGAGCAGTACTTC. It encodes CASSQTSGLTYEQYF. This chain uses TRBV28 with TRBJ2-7; 9 bases align to TRBD2. The trim removed 6 bases at V and 2 bases at J, leaving 8 bases unmatched. This CDR3 spans 15 amino acids. Germline V lookup: CDR1 MDHEN, CDR2 SYDVKM.

In regard to this clone: This sample includes further DNA sequences coding for the same CDR3. The V call is TRBV20-1, the J call TRBJ2-7; unclear D gene. The CDR3 is 11 residues long. Germline lookup yields CDR1 DFQATT and CDR2 SNEGSKA (reference sequence). Trimming pared 1 base from V and 3 bases from J, leaving 4 bases between. CDR3 coding DNA: TGCAGTGCTAGAGCGGGCTACGAGCAGTACTTC. Its translation is CSARAGYEQYF.

For the CDR3, the DNA is TGTGCCAGCAGAGTAACTAGCCCCGGGAGCACAGATACGCAGTATTTT. Its protein is CASRVTSPGSTDTQYF. The chain carries TRBV28 and TRBJ2-3, with a possible D match to TRBD2 (6 bases). The CDR3 contains 16 residues. The germline V gene encodes CDR1 MDHEN and CDR2 SYDVKM. The germline V and J ends were trimmed by 6 bases and 0 bases, with 16 bases remaining between them.

The chain combines TRBV5-4 with TRBJ2-7, with D perhaps TRBD2 (5 bases). This CDR3 contains 14 residues. With 4 bases removed from V and 2 bases from J, the gap between germline ends came to 13 bases. The germline gives CDR1 SGHNT, CDR2 YYREEE (reference sequence). This CDR3 reads CASSPPGYAYEQYF. In DNA form, the CDR3 reads TGTGCCAGCAGCCCTCCGGGATATGCCTACGAGCAGTACTTC.

CDR3 region: CASSEGQSNQETQYF. The CDR3, as DNA: TGTGCCAGCAGTGAAGGGCAGTCGAACCAAGAGACCCAGTACTTC. The chain joins TRBV6-1 to TRBJ2-5; unclear D gene. Trimming removed 1 base at V and 0 bases at J, with 9 bases between. Germline CDR1 MNHNS, CDR2 SASEGT. The CDR3 loop spans 15 amino acids.

CDR3 sequence reads: CASSLSPTGGGYGYTF. The CDR3 DNA sequence: TGTGCCAGCAGTTTATCGCCTACAGGGGGCGGTTATGGCTACACCTTC. This chain connects TRBV27 to TRBJ1-2; 9 bases align to TRBD1. The germline V gene encodes CDR1 MNHEY and CDR2 SMNVEV (reference sequence). The CDR3 length is 16 residues. Trimming cost V 0 bases and J 5 bases; bases outside gene matches: 7.

The chain employs TRBV6-5 and TRBJ2-5, with D possibly TRBD2 on 6 matching bases. The last part of the DNA fits TRBJ2-7 better; the J call may be wrong. There are 14 residues in the CDR3. Germline CDR1 MNHEY, CDR2 SVGAGI. The CDR3 is CASSYWASAYEQYF. The CDR3 bases are TGTGCCAGCAGTTACTGGGCTAGCGCCTACGAGCAGTACTTC.

The table lists this clone with a count of one. The V and J genes are TRBV28 and TRBJ2-2, with D possibly matching TRBD2 (6 bases). V lost 6 bases and J 5 bases, leaving 13 bases between the germline ends. This CDR3 spans 14 amino acids. CDR1 and CDR2 (germline): MDHEN, SYDVKM. The CDR3 loop is CASRAGTETGELFF. The CDR3 coding sequence is TGTGCCAGCAGGGCCGGGACTGAGACCGGGGAGCTGTTTTTT.

The J gene is TRBJ2-7, the V gene TRBV27, with D perhaps matching TRBD2 (6 bases). The CDR3 runs 15 residues. Germline values: CDR1 MNHEY, CDR2 SMNVEV (reference sequence). V was shortened by 3 bases and J by 1 base, with 13 bases between the two germline ends. CDR3 loop: CASSLLVAGSYEQYF. The CDR3 DNA follows: TGTGCCAGCAGTTTGTTGGTGGCGGGATCCTACGAGCAGTACTTC.

This chain links TRBV6-5 with TRBJ1-2; D is perhaps TRBD1 (6 bases). Germline V lookup: CDR1 MNHEY, CDR2 SVGAGI. V was clipped by 5 bases and J by 7 bases, with 14 bases between them. The CDR3 totals 13 residues. CDR3 region: CASSAQGSFGYTF. CDR3 nucleotides: TGTGCCAGCAGTGCCCAGGGGTCATTTGGCTACACCTTC.

Comment on this clone: This sample includes further DNA sequences coding for the same CDR3. This sequence joins TRBV28 and TRBJ1-1; no firm D call. The CDR3 runs to 13 residues. Germline assignment: CDR1 MDHEN and CDR2 SYDVKM. The V end lost 3 bases, the J end lost 0 bases, and 5 bases lay between the germline ends. CDR3 bases: TGTGCCAGCAGTTTGGCGGTGAACACTGAAGCTTTCTTT. Translated: CASSLAVNTEAFF.

A few counts support this clone. The CDR3 region has the DNA TGTGCCAGCAGCCTTCTTGGGGCCTCCGAGCAGTACTTC. The encoded protein is CASSLLGASEQYF. The chain joins TRBV6-5 to TRBJ2-7, with D perhaps TRBD1 (5 bases). Trimming pared 6 bases from V and 6 bases from J, leaving 15 bases between. This CDR3 is built from 13 residues. Per the germline V gene, CDR1 is MNHEY and CDR2 is SVGAGI.

The J gene is TRBJ1-1, the V gene TRBV6-5, with a weak D call TRBD1 (5 bases). CDR3 size: 15 residues. Germline V gene lookup returns CDR1 MNHEY and CDR2 SVGAGI. The V and J ends lost 7 bases and 4 bases respectively, with 19 bases between them. DNA for the CDR3: TGTGCCAGCATTCAACCCGGGGGGGGGACCACTGAAGCTTTCTTT. It encodes CASIQPGGGTTEAFF.

This clone was observed a single time. The chain has TRBV18 and TRBJ2-5, with 7 bases identical to TRBD1. The length of the CDR3 is 15 residues. The V and J ends lost 4 bases and 5 bases, in that order; junction bases with no gene match: 10. CDR1 is KGHSH and CDR2 is LQKENI in the germline V gene. CDR3: CASSRKGGAWETQYF. The CDR3 nucleotides are TGTGCCAGCTCACGGAAAGGGGGCGCATGGGAGACCCAGTACTTC.

The rearrangement joins TRBV13 to TRBJ2-1, with a tentative D call TRBD1 (6 bases). V lost 8 bases, J lost 0 bases, and 11 bases lay in between. The germline V gene encodes CDR1 PRHDT and CDR2 FYEKMQ (reference sequence). This CDR3 is 14 amino acids long. The CDR3 DNA sequence: TGTGCCAGCCGAGGACAGAGCTCCTACAATGAGCAGTTCTTC. Residues: CASRGQSSYNEQFF.

This chain links TRBV5-1 with TRBJ2-5, with 9 bases matching TRBD1. The DNA end is more similar to TRBJ2-7, so the J call may be wrong. Germline CDR1 is SGHRS and CDR2 is YFSETQ. The CDR3 consists of 15 residues. The CDR3 protein is CASSLAGTGFYEQYF. The CDR3 DNA reads as TGCGCCAGCAGCTTGGCAGGGACAGGGTTCTACGAGCAGTACTTC.